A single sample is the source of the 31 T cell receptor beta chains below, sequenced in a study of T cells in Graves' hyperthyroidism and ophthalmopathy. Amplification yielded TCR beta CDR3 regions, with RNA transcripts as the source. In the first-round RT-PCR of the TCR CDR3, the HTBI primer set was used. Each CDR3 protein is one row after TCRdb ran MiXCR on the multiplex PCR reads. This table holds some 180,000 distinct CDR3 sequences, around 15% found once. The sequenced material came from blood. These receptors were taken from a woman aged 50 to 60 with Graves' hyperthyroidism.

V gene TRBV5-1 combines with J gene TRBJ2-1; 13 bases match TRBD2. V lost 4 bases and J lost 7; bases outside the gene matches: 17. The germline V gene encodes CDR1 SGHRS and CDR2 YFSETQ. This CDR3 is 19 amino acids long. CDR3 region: CASSPGLAGATTGPNEQFF. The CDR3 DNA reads TGCGCCAGCAGCCCTGGACTAGCGGGGGCTACCACCGGGCCTAATGAGCAGTTCTTC.

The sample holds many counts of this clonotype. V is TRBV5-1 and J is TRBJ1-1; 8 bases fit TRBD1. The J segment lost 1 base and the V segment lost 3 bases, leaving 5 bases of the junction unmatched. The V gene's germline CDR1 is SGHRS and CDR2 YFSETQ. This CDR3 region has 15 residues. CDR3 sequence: CASSYGTGTNTEAFF. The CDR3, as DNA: TGCGCCAGCAGCTACGGGACAGGAACGAACACTGAAGCTTTCTTT.

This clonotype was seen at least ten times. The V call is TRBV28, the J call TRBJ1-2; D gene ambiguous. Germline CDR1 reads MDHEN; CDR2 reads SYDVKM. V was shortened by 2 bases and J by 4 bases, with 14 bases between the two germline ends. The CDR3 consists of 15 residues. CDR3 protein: CASSLPQDSPYGYTF. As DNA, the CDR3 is TGTGCCAGCAGTTTACCGCAAGACTCCCCCTATGGCTACACCTTC.

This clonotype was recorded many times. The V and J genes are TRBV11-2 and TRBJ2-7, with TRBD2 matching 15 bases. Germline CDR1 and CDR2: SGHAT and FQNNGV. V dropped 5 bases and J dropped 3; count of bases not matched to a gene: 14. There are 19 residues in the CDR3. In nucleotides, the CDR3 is TGTGCCAGCAGCCCCAGGACTAGCGGGGGGGCGAGCGGTCTCTACGAGCAGTACTTC. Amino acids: CASSPRTSGGASGLYEQYF.

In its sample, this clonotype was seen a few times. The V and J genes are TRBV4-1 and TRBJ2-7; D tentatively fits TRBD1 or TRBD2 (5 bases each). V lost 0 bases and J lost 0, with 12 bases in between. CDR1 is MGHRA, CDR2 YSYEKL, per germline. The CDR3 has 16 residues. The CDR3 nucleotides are TGCGCCAGCAGCCAAGACGAGGGGTCGAGCTCCTACGAGCAGTACTTC. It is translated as CASSQDEGSSSYEQYF.

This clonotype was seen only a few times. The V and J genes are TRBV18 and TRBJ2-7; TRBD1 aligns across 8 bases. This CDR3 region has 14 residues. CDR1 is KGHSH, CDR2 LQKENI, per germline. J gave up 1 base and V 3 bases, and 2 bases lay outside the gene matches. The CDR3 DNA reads TGTGCCAGCTCACCGGACAGGGAGTCCTACGAGCAGTACTTC. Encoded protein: CASSPDRESYEQYF.

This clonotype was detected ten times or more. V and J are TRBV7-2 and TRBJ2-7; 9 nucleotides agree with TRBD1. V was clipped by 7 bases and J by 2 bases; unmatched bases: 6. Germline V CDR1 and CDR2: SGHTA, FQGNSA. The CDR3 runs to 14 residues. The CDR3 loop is CASNSGQGTYEQYF. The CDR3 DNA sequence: TGTGCCAGCAACTCGGGACAGGGAACCTACGAGCAGTACTTC.

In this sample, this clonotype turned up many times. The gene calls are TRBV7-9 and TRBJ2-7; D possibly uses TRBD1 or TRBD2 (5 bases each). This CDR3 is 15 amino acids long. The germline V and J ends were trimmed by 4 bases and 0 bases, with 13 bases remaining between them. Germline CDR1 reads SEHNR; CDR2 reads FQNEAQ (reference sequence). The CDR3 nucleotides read TGTGCCAGCAGCTACGGGACGGGAAGCTCCTACGAGCAGTACTTC. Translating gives CASSYGTGSSYEQYF.

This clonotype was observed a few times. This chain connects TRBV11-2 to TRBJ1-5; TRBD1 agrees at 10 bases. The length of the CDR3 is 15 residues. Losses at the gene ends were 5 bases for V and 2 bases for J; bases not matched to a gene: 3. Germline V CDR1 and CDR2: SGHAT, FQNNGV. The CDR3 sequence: CASSKGQGGNQPQHF. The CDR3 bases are TGTGCCAGCAGCAAAGGACAGGGGGGCAATCAGCCCCAGCATTTT.

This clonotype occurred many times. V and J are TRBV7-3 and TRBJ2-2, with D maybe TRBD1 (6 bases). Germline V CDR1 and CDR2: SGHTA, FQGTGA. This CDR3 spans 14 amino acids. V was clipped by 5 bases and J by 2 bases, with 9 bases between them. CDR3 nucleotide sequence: TGTGCCAGCAGCGTGGACAGAAACACCGGGGAGCTGTTTTTT. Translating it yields CASSVDRNTGELFF.

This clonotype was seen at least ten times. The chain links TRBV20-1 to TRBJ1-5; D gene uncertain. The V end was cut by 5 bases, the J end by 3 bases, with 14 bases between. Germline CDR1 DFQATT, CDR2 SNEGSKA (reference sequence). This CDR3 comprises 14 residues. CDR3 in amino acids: CSAGRGQLNQPQHF. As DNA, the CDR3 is TGCAGTGCTGGACGTGGTCAGCTCAATCAGCCCCAGCATTTT.

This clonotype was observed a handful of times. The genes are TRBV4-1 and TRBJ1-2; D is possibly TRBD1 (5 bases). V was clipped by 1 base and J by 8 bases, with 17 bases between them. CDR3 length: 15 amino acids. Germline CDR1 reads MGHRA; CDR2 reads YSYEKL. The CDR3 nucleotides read TGCGCCAGCAGCCAAGGTTCCGGGACTATAGGCGGCTACACCTTC. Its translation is CASSQGSGTIGGYTF.

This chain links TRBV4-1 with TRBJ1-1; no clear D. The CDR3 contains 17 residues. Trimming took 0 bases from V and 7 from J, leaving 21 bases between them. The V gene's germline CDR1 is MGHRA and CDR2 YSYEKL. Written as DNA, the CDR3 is TGCGCCAGCAGCCAAGATCCCTCCCCGAGGGAGACGGGTGAAGCTTTCTTT. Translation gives CASSQDPSPRETGEAFF.

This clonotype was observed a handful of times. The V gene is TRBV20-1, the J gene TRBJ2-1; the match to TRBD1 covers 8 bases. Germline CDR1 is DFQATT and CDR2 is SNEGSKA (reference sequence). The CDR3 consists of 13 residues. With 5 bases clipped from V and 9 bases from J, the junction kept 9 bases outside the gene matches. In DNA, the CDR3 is TGCAGTGCTCTTCCGGGACAGGAGGTTGAGCAGTTCTTC. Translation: CSALPGQEVEQFF.

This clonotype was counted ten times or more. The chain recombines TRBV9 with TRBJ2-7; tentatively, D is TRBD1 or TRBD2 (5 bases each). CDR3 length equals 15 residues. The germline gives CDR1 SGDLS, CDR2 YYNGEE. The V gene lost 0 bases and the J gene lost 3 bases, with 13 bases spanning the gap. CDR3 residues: CASSVGAGAHYEQYF. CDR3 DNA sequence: TGTGCCAGCAGCGTAGGGGCCGGGGCCCACTACGAGCAGTACTTC.

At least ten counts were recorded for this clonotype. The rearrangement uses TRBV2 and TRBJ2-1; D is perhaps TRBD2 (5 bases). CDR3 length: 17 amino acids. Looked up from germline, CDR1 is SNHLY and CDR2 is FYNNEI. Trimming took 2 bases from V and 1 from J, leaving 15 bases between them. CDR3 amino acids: CASSEWQYSGSYNEQFF. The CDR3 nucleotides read TGTGCCAGCAGTGAATGGCAGTATTCGGGGTCCTACAATGAGCAGTTCTTC.

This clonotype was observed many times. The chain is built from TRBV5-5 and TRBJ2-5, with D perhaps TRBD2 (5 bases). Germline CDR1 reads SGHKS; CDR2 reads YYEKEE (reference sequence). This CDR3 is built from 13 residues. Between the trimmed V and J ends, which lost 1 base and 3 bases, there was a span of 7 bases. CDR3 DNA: TGTGCCAGCAGCTTGCCGGGGAAAGAGACCCAGTACTTC. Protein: CASSLPGKETQYF.

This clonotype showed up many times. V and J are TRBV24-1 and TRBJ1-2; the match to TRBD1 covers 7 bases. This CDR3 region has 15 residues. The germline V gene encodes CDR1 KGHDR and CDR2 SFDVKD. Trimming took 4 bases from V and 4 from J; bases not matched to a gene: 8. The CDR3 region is CATSDPTGTAYGYTF. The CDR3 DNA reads TGTGCCACCAGTGACCCTACCGGGACAGCCTATGGCTACACCTTC.

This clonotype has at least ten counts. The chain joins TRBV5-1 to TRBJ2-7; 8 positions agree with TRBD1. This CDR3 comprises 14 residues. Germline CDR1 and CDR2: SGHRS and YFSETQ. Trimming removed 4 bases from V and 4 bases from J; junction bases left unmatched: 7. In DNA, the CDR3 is TGCGCCAGCAGCCAGGGGGCTGGCGGTTACGAGCAGTACTTC. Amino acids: CASSQGAGGYEQYF.

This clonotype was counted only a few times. CDR3 nucleotide sequence: TGTGCCAGCAGTTTAAGTCTAGCGGTCTCCTACGAGCAGTACTTC. Encoded protein: CASSLSLAVSYEQYF. The chain carries TRBV27 and TRBJ2-7; TRBD2 matches 7 bases. From germline, CDR1 is MNHEY and CDR2 SMNVEV (reference sequence). The CDR3 loop spans 15 amino acids. J gave up 0 bases and V 2 bases, and 4 bases lay outside the gene matches.

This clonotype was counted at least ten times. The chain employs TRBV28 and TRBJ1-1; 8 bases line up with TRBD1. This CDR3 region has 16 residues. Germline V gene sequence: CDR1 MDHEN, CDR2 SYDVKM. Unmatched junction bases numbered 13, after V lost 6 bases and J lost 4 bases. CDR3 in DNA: TGTGCCAGCAGCATAAACCAATACAGGGGGAGCACTGAAGCTTTCTTT. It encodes CASSINQYRGSTEAFF.

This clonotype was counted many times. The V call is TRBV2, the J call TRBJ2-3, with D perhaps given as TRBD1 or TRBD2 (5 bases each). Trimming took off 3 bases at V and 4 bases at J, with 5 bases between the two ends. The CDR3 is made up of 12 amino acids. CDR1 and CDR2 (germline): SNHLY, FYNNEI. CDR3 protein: CASSEGADTQYF. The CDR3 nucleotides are TGTGCCAGCAGTGAGGGGGCAGATACGCAGTATTTT.

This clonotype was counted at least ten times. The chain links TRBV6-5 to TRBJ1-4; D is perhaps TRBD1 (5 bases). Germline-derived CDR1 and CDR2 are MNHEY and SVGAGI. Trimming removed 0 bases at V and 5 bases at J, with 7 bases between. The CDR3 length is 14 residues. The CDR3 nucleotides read TGTGCCAGCAGTTACTCGGGGCCAAATGAAAAACTGTTTTTT. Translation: CASSYSGPNEKLFF.

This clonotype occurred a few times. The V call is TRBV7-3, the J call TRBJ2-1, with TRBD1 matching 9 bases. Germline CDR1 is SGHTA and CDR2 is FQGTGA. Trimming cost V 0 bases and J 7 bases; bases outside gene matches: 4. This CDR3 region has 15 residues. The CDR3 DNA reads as TGTGCCAGCAGCTTAACGGGGACAGGGCGAAATGAGCAGTTCTTC. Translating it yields CASSLTGTGRNEQFF.

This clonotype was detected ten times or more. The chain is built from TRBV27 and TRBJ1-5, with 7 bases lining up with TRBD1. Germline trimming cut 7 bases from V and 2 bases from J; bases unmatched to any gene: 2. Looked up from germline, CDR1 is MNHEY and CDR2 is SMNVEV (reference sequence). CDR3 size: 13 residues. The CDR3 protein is CASTTGGNQPQHF. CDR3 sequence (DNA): TGTGCCAGCACAACAGGGGGCAATCAGCCCCAGCATTTT.

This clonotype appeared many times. The CDR3 bases are TGTGCCACCAGCGGGTCGGACAGGGGGCCCTACGAGCAGTACTTC. This codes for CATSGSDRGPYEQYF. The chain employs TRBV15 and TRBJ2-7; TRBD1 matches at 11 bases. V was pared by 5 bases and J by 2 bases, with 5 bases of the junction left unmatched. Germline V lookup: CDR1 LNHNV, CDR2 YYDKDF (reference sequence). The length of the CDR3 is 15 residues.

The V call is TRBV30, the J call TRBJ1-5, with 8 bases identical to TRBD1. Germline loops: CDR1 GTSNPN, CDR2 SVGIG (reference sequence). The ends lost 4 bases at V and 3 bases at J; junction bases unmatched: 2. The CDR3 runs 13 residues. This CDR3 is CAWNRGDNQPQHF. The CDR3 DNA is TGTGCCTGGAACAGGGGGGACAATCAGCCCCAGCATTTT.

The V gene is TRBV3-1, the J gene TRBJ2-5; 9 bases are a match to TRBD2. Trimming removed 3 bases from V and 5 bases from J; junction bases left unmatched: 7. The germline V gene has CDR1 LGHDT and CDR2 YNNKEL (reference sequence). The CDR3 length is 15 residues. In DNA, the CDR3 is TGTGCCAGCAGCCATCGAGCGGGGGGCCCGGAGACCCAGTACTTC. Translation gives CASSHRAGGPETQYF.

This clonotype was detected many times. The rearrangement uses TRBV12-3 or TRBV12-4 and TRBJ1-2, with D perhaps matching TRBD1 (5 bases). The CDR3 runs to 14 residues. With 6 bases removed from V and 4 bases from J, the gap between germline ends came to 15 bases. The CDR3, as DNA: TGTGCCAGCAGACCTTGGGGGAGGGCCTATGGCTACACCTTC. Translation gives CASRPWGRAYGYTF.

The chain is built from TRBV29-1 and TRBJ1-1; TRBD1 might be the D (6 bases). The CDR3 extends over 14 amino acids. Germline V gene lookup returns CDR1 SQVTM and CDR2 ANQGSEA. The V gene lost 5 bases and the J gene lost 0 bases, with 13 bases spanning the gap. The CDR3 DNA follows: TGCAGCGTTACGCACAGGGAAATGAACACTGAAGCTTTCTTT. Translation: CSVTHREMNTEAFF.

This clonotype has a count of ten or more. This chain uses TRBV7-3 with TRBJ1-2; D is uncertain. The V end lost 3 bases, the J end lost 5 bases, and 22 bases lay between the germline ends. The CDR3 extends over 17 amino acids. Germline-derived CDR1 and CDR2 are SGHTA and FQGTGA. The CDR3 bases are TGTGCCAGCAGCTTCTCGAACCCGTCGATAGGGCCATATGGCTACACCTTC. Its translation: CASSFSNPSIGPYGYTF.